This T cell receptor beta chain is drawn from a study of T cell changes during pregnancy in multiple sclerosis. TCRdb's copy holds only in-frame clones and misses some; the assay was immunoSEQ multiplex PCR. The sample lists approximately 52,000 clones; approximately 92% were seen once. V was shortened by 4 bases and J by 4 bases, with 14 bases between the two germline ends. Germline V CDR1 and CDR2: SGHRS, YFSETQ. The CDR3 has 14 amino acids. The chain links TRBV5-1 to TRBJ1-2; perhaps TRBD1 as D (5 bases). This material consisted of CD4+ T cells from peripheral blood mononuclear cells, taken in the third trimester of pregnancy. This clonotype was sampled from a female donor with multiple sclerosis, enrolled in a pregnancy study. DNA of the CDR3: TGCGCCAGCAGCCCACGGGGGGACGGCTATGGCTACACCTTC. Translation gives CASSPRGDGYGYTF.